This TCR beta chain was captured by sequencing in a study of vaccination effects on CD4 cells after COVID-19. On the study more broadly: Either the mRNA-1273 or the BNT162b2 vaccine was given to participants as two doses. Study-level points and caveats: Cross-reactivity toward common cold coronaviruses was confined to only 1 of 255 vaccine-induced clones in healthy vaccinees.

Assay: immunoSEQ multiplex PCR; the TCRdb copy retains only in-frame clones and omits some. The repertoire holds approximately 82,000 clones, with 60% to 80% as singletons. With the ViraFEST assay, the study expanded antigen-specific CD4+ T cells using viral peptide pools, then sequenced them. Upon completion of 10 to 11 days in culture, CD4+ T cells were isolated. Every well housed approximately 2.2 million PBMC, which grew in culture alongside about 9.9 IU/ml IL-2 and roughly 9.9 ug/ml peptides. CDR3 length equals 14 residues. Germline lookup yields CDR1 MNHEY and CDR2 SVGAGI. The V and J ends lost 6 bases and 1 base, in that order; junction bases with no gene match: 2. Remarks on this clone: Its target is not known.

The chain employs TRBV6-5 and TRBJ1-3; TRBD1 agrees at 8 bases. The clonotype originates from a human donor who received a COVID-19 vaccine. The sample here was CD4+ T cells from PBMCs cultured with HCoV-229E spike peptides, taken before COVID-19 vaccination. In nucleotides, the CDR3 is TGTGCCAGCAGACGGACAGGGTCTGGAAACACCATATATTTT. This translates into CASRRTGSGNTIYF.